One sample yielded the 7 T cell receptor beta chains listed below, sequenced in a study of tissue T cells after allogeneic stem cell transplantation. Method: immunoSEQ multiplex PCR; TCRdb's copy keeps in-frame clones and lacks some. Found here are over 45,000 clones, around 70% of them singletons; the top ten hold around 0.5%. Sequenced material: sorted cells pooled from one or two spleens. The receptor set was obtained from a pool of C57BL/6 mice in good health.

Notes on this clone: Gene names denote mouse genes. The CDR3 end lies 1 residue beyond the end of the read and is filled in from the germline J gene. The rearrangement joins TRBV3 to TRBJ1-2; the D gene is possibly TRBD1 (5 bases). The CDR3 totals 14 residues. Between the trimmed V and J ends, which lost 4 bases and 0 bases, there was a span of 9 bases. The germline gives CDR1 SNHLY, CDR2 FYNGKV (reference sequence). The sequenced part of the CDR3 DNA is TGTGCCAGCAGCTCGAGACAGACAAACTCCGACTACACC. It encodes CASSSRQTNSDYT. The complete CDR3 reads CASSSRQTNSDYTF. Together with reference TRBV3 and TRBJ1-2, the CDR3 gives the full variable domain: GPKVLQIPSHQIIDMGQMVTLNCDPVSNHLYFYWYKQILGQQMEFLVNFYNGKVMEKSKLFKDQFSVERPDGSYFTLKIQPTALEDSAVYFCASSSRQTNSDYTFGSGTRLLVI.

To note about this clone: Each gene name is a mouse one. The read terminates 1 residue ahead of where the CDR3 ends, so the germline J gene completes it. The J gene is TRBJ2-3, the V gene TRBV3, with D perhaps given as TRBD1 or TRBD2 (5 bases each). The CDR3 runs to 13 residues. Germline V gives CDR1 SNHLY, CDR2 FYNGKV (reference sequence). Trimming pared 4 bases from V and 0 bases from J, leaving 5 bases between. The CDR3 is CASSWDSAETLYF. CDR3 bases read: TGTGCCAGCAGCTGGGACAGTGCAGAAACGCTGTAT.

As regards this clone: Genes and germline are mouse. The read finishes 1 residue shy of the CDR3 end, and the germline J gene is used to complete it. The gene calls are TRBV20 and TRBJ2-1; 8 bases are a match to TRBD2. Trimming removed 1 base from V and 1 base from J; junction bases left unmatched: 3. The CDR3 runs 15 residues. Germline V gene lookup returns CDR1 GFQATS and CDR2 STVNSAI. CDR3 region: CGARGLGTNYAEQFF. The DNA read from the CDR3 is TGTGGTGCTAGGGGACTGGGGACGAACTATGCTGAGCAGTTC.

Note on this clone: Genes here carry mouse names. The read ends 1 residue before the CDR3 terminus; that terminus is restored from the germline J gene. Within the sample, other DNA sequences also encode this same CDR3. This chain connects TRBV20 to TRBJ2-2, with a tentative D call TRBD2 (5 bases). CDR1 and CDR2 from the germline V gene are GFQATS and STVNSAI. This CDR3 is 14 amino acids long. With 0 bases removed from V and 2 bases from J, the gap between germline ends came to 7 bases. The CDR3 bases that were read are TGTGGTGCTAGGGACGTGGGGAACACCGGGCAGCTCTAC. Translation: CGARDVGNTGQLY. The CDR3 in full is CGARDVGNTGQLYF.

In the case of this clone: Gene names refer to mouse genes. The CDR3 end lies 1 residue beyond the end of the read and is filled in from the germline J gene. The chain is built from TRBV26 and TRBJ1-2; TRBD1 matches at 11 bases. The CDR3 sequence is 14 residues long. With 4 bases clipped from V and 3 bases from J, the junction kept 1 base outside the gene matches. Per the germline V gene, CDR1 is KGHPV and CDR2 is FQNQEV (reference sequence). This CDR3 is CASSRDRGDSDYTF. CDR3 DNA (partial): TGTGCCAGCAGTCGGGACAGGGGGGACTCCGACTACACC.

On this clone: The germline and genes are mouse ones. The CDR3 end is not reached by the read, which stops 1 residue before it; the germline J gene fills it in. The J gene is TRBJ1-2, the V gene TRBV13-2, with 8 bases matching TRBD1. The V and J ends lost 4 bases and 2 bases, in that order; junction bases with no gene match: 1. In germline, CDR1 is NNHNN, CDR2 SYGAGS (reference sequence). The CDR3 extends over 13 amino acids. The sequenced CDR3 bases are TGTGCCAGCGGTCGACAGGGGAACTCCGACTACACC. Amino acids: CASGRQGNSDYT. The whole CDR3 is CASGRQGNSDYTF.

This clone was counted a single time. Gene names and germline match the mouse. The CDR3 end falls 1 residue outside the read, so it is completed with the germline J gene. The chain is built from TRBV13-3 and TRBJ2-2; 11 bases match TRBD2. Looked up from germline, CDR1 is NNHDY and CDR2 is SYVADS. Trimming cost V 3 bases and J 7 bases; bases outside gene matches: 5. This CDR3 comprises 15 residues. The CDR3 sequence is CASSGHWGGGGQLYF. The CDR3 DNA, read in part, is TGTGCCAGCAGTGGACACTGGGGGGGCGGCGGGCAGCTCTAC.